This TCR beta chain was sequenced during a study of T cells in localized non-small cell lung cancer. Broader study findings: Compared with tumor, uninvolved adjacent lung displayed greater T cell clonality, ranking highest overall. Sequencing was restricted to one tumor region; therefore, heterogeneity remains possible. Out of the top 100 tumor clones, a median roughly 52 were seen in adjacent lung. A higher density of T cells in blood coincided with extended overall survival.

Method: immunoSEQ multiplex PCR; TCRdb's copy keeps in-frame clones and lacks some. The sample lists almost 5,500 clones; 35% were seen once. This clone was seen a few times. Its specificity is unknown. The CDR3 totals 12 residues. With V trimmed by 5 bases and J by 8 bases, 4 bases remained unmatched. Per germline, CDR1 SGDLS and CDR2 YYNGEE. The source is a male donor aged 60 or over with stage I squamous cell lung carcinoma. Here the sequenced sample was lung tumor tissue, taken before any cancer treatment. The genes are TRBV9 and TRBJ2-3, with 8 bases that match TRBD1. The CDR3 here is CASSPQGATQYF. The CDR3 DNA reads TGTGCCAGCAGTCCTCAGGGGGCTACGCAGTATTTT.